A selection of T cell receptor beta chains follows, all from one sample in a study of shared clonotypes between healthy human individuals. Libraries were prepared by immunoSEQ multiplex PCR; TCRdb keeps only in-frame clonotypes and omits some of them. The sample holds hundreds of thousands of clones, around 73% seen once. The sequencing input was memory CD4+ T cells sorted from blood. Receptors originate from a young woman in good health. CDR3s include the opening cysteine and the closing phenylalanine or tryptophan. A D gene is named only where the DNA matches it firmly. Some rows have no size entry. The others give once, few or many, or a class for an expanded clone.

clone size	D gene	V gene	J gene	CDR3 protein	CDR3 DNA
few	.	TRBV28	TRBJ2-5	CASSLVGTQYF	TGTGCCAGCAGTTTGGTCGGGACCCAGTACTTC
.	TRBD2	TRBV11-2	TRBJ2-3	CASSPTGERGDTQYF	TGTGCCAGCAGCCCTACGGGGGAGCGGGGAGATACGCAGTATTTT
.	.	TRBV9	TRBJ1-3	CASSPSRGNTIYF	TGTGCCAGCAGCCCGAGCCGTGGAAACACCATATATTTT
.	TRBD1	TRBV19	TRBJ2-1	CASSSSGTGYYNEQFF	TGTGCCAGTAGCTCGTCCGGGACAGGATACTACAATGAGCAGTTCTTC
.	.	TRBV27	TRBJ1-5	CASSLDPRGGQPQHF	TGTGCCAGCAGTTTAGACCCCCGCGGAGGACAGCCCCAGCATTTT
.	TRBD1	TRBV29-1	TRBJ2-7	CSVPRTGATPPEQYF	TGCAGCGTACCCCGGACAGGGGCGACACCCCCCGAGCAGTACTTC
.	TRBD1	TRBV7-8	TRBJ2-4	CASSPQGTKNIQYF	TGTGCCAGCAGCCCACAGGGGACCAAAAACATTCAGTACTTC
many	.	TRBV10-3	TRBJ2-5	CAISEVNGNKETQYF	TGTGCCATCAGTGAGGTAAACGGAAACAAAGAGACCCAGTACTTC
.	TRBD2	TRBV28	TRBJ2-3	CASRTYRTRDLGTSTDTQYF	TGTGCCAGCAGAACATATCGGACTAGGGATCTGGGGACTAGCACAGATACGCAGTATTTT
few	TRBD1	TRBV2	TRBJ1-2	CASSGSRDRTYGYTF	TGTGCCAGCAGTGGGTCCCGGGACAGGACCTATGGCTACACCTTC
.	.	TRBV7-8	TRBJ1-4	CASSLAPGYEKLFF	TGTGCCAGCAGCTTAGCGCCAGGGTATGAAAAACTGTTTTTT
.	.	TRBV28	TRBJ1-1	CGIIVNTEAFF	TGTGGAATTATAGTGAACACTGAAGCTTTCTTT
.	TRBD1	TRBV4-1	TRBJ2-5	CASSPGQGTETQYF	TGCGCCAGCAGCCCTGGACAGGGGACGGAGACCCAGTACTTC
once	TRBD2	TRBV14	TRBJ2-5	CASSPWLAGSQETQYF	TGTGCCAGCAGCCCCTGGCTAGCGGGCAGCCAAGAGACCCAGTACTTC
few	.	TRBV27	TRBJ2-1	CASSFKGRGQFF	TGTGCCAGCAGTTTTAAGGGGCGGGGACAGTTCTTC
.	.	TRBV30	TRBJ1-2	CAWRDTEYGYTF	TGTGCCTGGAGGGACACCGAGTATGGCTACACCTTC
.	TRBD1	TRBV7-7	TRBJ1-1	CASRGRQGAHTEAFF	TGTGCCAGCAGAGGAAGACAGGGGGCGCATACTGAAGCTTTCTTT
.	.	TRBV28	TRBJ1-2	CASLKQDRTYGYTF	TGTGCCAGCCTAAAGCAGGACCGAACCTATGGCTACACCTTC
.	.	TRBV15	TRBJ2-1	CATSRDLDSSYNEQFF	TGTGCCACCAGCAGAGATCTAGATAGCTCCTACAATGAGCAGTTCTTC
few	TRBD2	TRBV14	TRBJ2-1	CASSRPGLAGVDEQFF	TGTGCCAGCAGCCGCCCGGGACTAGCGGGAGTTGACGAGCAGTTCTTC
.	TRBD1	TRBV15	TRBJ2-4	CATSRHIGQGLNIQYF	TGTGCCACCAGCAGACACATTGGACAGGGTTTGAACATTCAGTACTTC
.	.	TRBV7-3	TRBJ1-1	CASSFGQQNTEAFF	TGTGCCAGCAGCTTCGGGCAGCAGAACACTGAAGCTTTCTTT
.	.	TRBV25-1	TRBJ1-4	CASSDRRGDNEKLFF	TGTGCCAGCAGTGATCGACGGGGCGACAATGAAAAACTGTTTTTT
.	.	TRBV28	TRBJ1-5	CASSPPQGYQPQHF	TGTGCCAGCAGCCCCCCACAGGGTTATCAGCCCCAGCATTTT
.	TRBD2	TRBV6-1	TRBJ2-3	CASSGLAGTDTQYF	TGTGCCAGCTCCGGACTAGCGGGCACAGATACGCAGTATTTT
.	TRBD2	TRBV5-6	TRBJ2-2	CASSLVGSGGTGELFF	TGTGCCAGCAGCTTGGTTGGTAGCGGGGGCACCGGGGAGCTGTTTTTT
few	.	TRBV6-1	TRBJ1-5	CASVPRGFNQPQHF	TGTGCCAGCGTCCCCCGGGGTTTCAATCAGCCCCAGCATTTT
.	.	TRBV28	TRBJ2-3	CASRVGQLTDTQYF	TGTGCCAGCCGCGTGGGACAACTCACAGATACGCAGTATTTT
.	.	TRBV5-1	TRBJ1-3	CASSKGTAGNTIYF	TGCGCCAGCAGTAAAGGGACGGCTGGAAACACCATATATTTT
.	.	TRBV7-6	TRBJ2-5	CASSGQRETQYF	TGTGCCAGCAGCGGCCAGAGGGAGACCCAGTACTTC
.	.	TRBV27	TRBJ2-7	CASSLISGYEQYF	TGTGCCAGCAGTCTAATTAGTGGGTACGAGCAGTACTTC
.	TRBD2	TRBV19	TRBJ2-7	CASSRTSGAYEQYF	TGTGCCAGTAGCAGGACTAGCGGGGCCTACGAGCAGTACTTC
many	.	TRBV5-1	TRBJ2-2	CASSLGGQSTGELFF	TGCGCCAGCAGCTTGGGTGGACAGAGCACCGGGGAGCTGTTTTTT
.	.	TRBV21-1	TRBJ1-4	CASSKARDRGEGFF	TGTGCCAGCAGCAAAGCCCGAGACAGGGGGGAAGGGTTTTTT
.	.	TRBV7-2	TRBJ2-3	CASSLYGDTQYF	TGTGCCAGCAGCTTATACGGGGACACGCAGTATTTT
many	.	TRBV6-5	TRBJ2-5	CASSFHSTGPGETQYF	TGTGCCAGCAGTTTCCATTCGACAGGACCGGGGGAGACCCAGTACTTC
.	.	TRBV11-2	TRBJ2-1	CASSFYVDNEQFF	TGTGCCAGCAGCTTTTATGTCGACAATGAGCAGTTCTTC
.	.	TRBV19	TRBJ1-3	CASSIQGGLNTIYF	TGTGCCAGTAGTATACAAGGAGGGTTAAACACCATATATTTT
.	.	TRBV7-9	TRBJ1-3	CASSFRGSWDSGNTIYF	TGTGCCAGCAGTTTTCGTGGATCGTGGGACTCTGGAAACACCATATATTTT
.	TRBD1	TRBV27	TRBJ2-5	CASRTTGQETQYF	TGTGCCAGCAGAACGACAGGGCAAGAGACCCAGTACTTC
.	TRBD2	TRBV27	TRBJ2-3	CASSLERGLAGGDTQYF	TGTGCCAGCAGTTTAGAAAGGGGACTAGCGGGAGGAGATACGCAGTATTTT
.	TRBD2	TRBV6-1	TRBJ2-2	CASSGGLAGTGELFF	TGTGCCAGCAGTGGAGGACTAGCGGGAACCGGGGAGCTGTTTTTT
.	.	TRBV13	TRBJ1-2	CASSLAPQYGYTF	TGTGCCAGCAGCTTAGCCCCGCAGTATGGCTACACCTTC
.	.	TRBV30	TRBJ2-7	CAWSSQNRREQYF	TGTGCCTGGAGCTCCCAGAATCGTCGCGAGCAGTACTTC
.	.	TRBV30	TRBJ2-1	CAWVSRTVGEQFF	TGTGCCTGGGTTTCCCGGACAGTGGGTGAGCAGTTCTTC
.	.	TRBV6-4	TRBJ1-1	CASSDYGSRPPEAFF	TGTGCCAGCAGTGACTATGGCTCCCGCCCCCCTGAAGCTTTCTTT
once	.	TRBV7-8	TRBJ2-7	CASSLVWSYEQYF	TGTGCCAGCAGCTTAGTGTGGTCGTACGAGCAGTACTTC
few	TRBD2	TRBV5-1	TRBJ2-5	CASSSAGGYETQYF	TGCGCCAGCAGTTCCGCGGGAGGTTATGAGACCCAGTACTTC
.	.	TRBV30	TRBJ2-5	CAWSVRRETQYF	TGTGCCTGGAGCGTCCGCCGGGAGACCCAGTACTTC
.	.	TRBV6-1	TRBJ1-2	CASSETRGTALAGYTF	TGTGCCAGCAGTGAGACAAGGGGGACGGCGTTGGCTGGCTACACCTTC
many	.	TRBV9	TRBJ2-3	CASSVGGYGADTQYF	TGTGCCAGCAGCGTAGGGGGGTACGGGGCAGATACGCAGTATTTT
few	TRBD2	TRBV27	TRBJ2-7	CASSDRTSGPQSLYEQYF	TGTGCCAGCAGTGACCGGACTAGCGGCCCCCAGAGCCTCTACGAGCAGTACTTC
.	.	TRBV27	TRBJ2-3	CASTRSQGNSDTQYF	TGTGCCAGCACCCGGAGCCAGGGTAATTCAGATACGCAGTATTTT
.	TRBD2	TRBV7-9	TRBJ2-6	CASSSTSGRVSGANVLTF	TGTGCCAGCAGCTCCACTAGCGGGAGGGTATCTGGGGCCAACGTCCTGACTTTC